A single sample gave rise to the 14 T cell receptor beta chains below, sequenced in a study of blood T cell repertoires in COVID-19. Libraries were prepared by immunoSEQ multiplex PCR; TCRdb keeps only in-frame clonotypes and omits some of them. This table has 300,000 or so clones, about 86% appearing once. Sequenced sample: PBMCs or T cells enriched from blood (not recorded which). Receptor source: a middle-aged woman with acute COVID-19.

The chain is built from TRBV19 and TRBJ1-5, with D possibly matching TRBD1 (6 bases). The CDR3 covers 15 residues. Germline V CDR1 and CDR2: LNHDA, SQIVND (reference sequence). Trimming stripped 4 bases from V and 1 base from J, with 11 bases between. The CDR3, as DNA: TGTGCCAGTAGTAATTACAGGGCGAGCAATCAGCCCCAGCATTTT. Translation gives CASSNYRASNQPQHF.

The chain links TRBV29-1 to TRBJ1-4; D is perhaps TRBD1 (5 bases). The CDR3 sequence is 15 residues long. CDR1 and CDR2 from the germline V gene are SQVTM and ANQGSEA. V lost 0 bases, J lost 7 bases, and 15 bases lay in between. Written as DNA, the CDR3 is TGCAGCGTTGAAGATGGAAGGGGAAGTGGTGAAAAACTGTTTTTT. As protein: CSVEDGRGSGEKLFF.

With respect to this clone: Mismatch with germline at one junction end may stem from a read error. The chain links TRBV7-2 to TRBJ2-3; TRBD2 matches 10 bases. The V gene's germline CDR1 is SGHTA and CDR2 FQGNSA. CDR3 length: 14 amino acids. CDR3: CASSLAGAIDTQYF. The CDR3 DNA sequence: TGTGCCAGCAGCCTAGCGGGAGCTATAGATACGCAGTATTTT.

This sequence joins TRBV10-1 and TRBJ2-7, with a tentative D call TRBD2 (6 bases). Germline V gives CDR1 WNHNN, CDR2 SYGVQD (reference sequence). The CDR3 contains 12 residues. V was clipped by 4 bases and J by 4 bases, with 8 bases between them. CDR3 nucleotide sequence: TGCGCCAGCAGTGGGGGGGTTTACGAGCAGTACTTC. Its translation: CASSGGVYEQYF.

This chain uses TRBV9 with TRBJ1-1; D is uncertain. V was pared by 0 bases and J by 4 bases, with 16 bases between. There are 16 residues in the CDR3. Germline V CDR1 and CDR2: SGDLS, YYNGEE. The CDR3 DNA follows: TGTGCCAGCAGCGTAGAATCCGGGGTGGGCGGCACTGAAGCTTTCTTT. It yields the protein CASSVESGVGGTEAFF.

The chain joins TRBV4-2 to TRBJ2-7, with TRBD1 matching 7 bases. Trimming removed 3 bases from V and 2 bases from J; junction bases left unmatched: 4. The CDR3 has 14 amino acids. Germline lookup yields CDR1 LGHNA and CDR2 YNFKEQ. The CDR3 sequence is CASSQTGNTYEQYF. DNA of the CDR3: TGTGCCAGCAGCCAGACAGGGAATACCTACGAGCAGTACTTC.

With respect to this clone: Other nucleotide sequences from this sample produce the same CDR3. The chain carries TRBV6-5 and TRBJ2-7, with 11 bases fitting TRBD1. The CDR3 has 13 residues. V lost 6 bases and J lost 4; bases outside the gene matches: 2. Germline V gene lookup returns CDR1 MNHEY and CDR2 SVGAGI. DNA of the CDR3: TGTGCCAGCAGCCGGGACAGGGGGTACGAGCAGTACTTC. Its protein product is CASSRDRGYEQYF.

This chain uses TRBV6-5 with TRBJ1-4; no firm D call. Trimming pared 8 bases from V and 1 base from J, leaving 8 bases between. Germline V CDR1 and CDR2: MNHEY, SVGAGI. This CDR3 is built from 13 residues. CDR3 in DNA: TGTGCCAGCGGGCAGATAACTAATGAAAAACTGTTTTTT. This encodes CASGQITNEKLFF.

The chain couples TRBV10-3 to TRBJ2-1; weak D call: TRBD1 (5 bases). V lost 10 bases and J lost 9, with 13 bases in between. The germline gives CDR1 ENHRY, CDR2 SYGVKD. CDR3 size: 11 residues. CDR3 DNA: TGTGCCACCAAGGGGCAGGTTGAGCAGTTCTTC. Protein product: CATKGQVEQFF.

The chain combines TRBV27 with TRBJ2-4, with D possibly being TRBD1 (6 bases). CDR1 and CDR2 (germline): MNHEY, SMNVEV (reference sequence). The CDR3 runs to 13 residues. Trimming removed 6 bases from V and 8 bases from J, with 14 bases in between. CDR3 protein: CASRPQGFDIQYF. The CDR3 DNA is TGTGCCAGCAGGCCACAGGGATTCGACATTCAGTACTTC.

V is TRBV3-1 (or the pseudogene TRBV3-2) and J is TRBJ1-2, with D perhaps matching TRBD1 (6 bases). Per germline, CDR1 LGHDT and CDR2 YNNKEL (reference sequence). This CDR3 has 13 amino acids. Trimming stripped 5 bases from V and 5 bases from J, with 12 bases between. This CDR3 is CASSSSRGYGYTF. DNA for the CDR3: TGTGCCAGCAGCTCCTCGAGGGGGTATGGCTACACCTTC.

The chain employs TRBV4-2 and TRBJ1-3, with TRBD1 identical over 8 bases. Trimming removed 4 bases from V and 2 bases from J; junction bases left unmatched: 4. The CDR3 sequence is 15 residues long. CDR1 and CDR2 (germline): LGHNA, YNFKEQ. CDR3 sequence (DNA): TGTGCCAGCAGCCCCAGGACAGGGACTGGAAACACCATATATTTT. It codes for CASSPRTGTGNTIYF.

Notes on this clone: The sample has other DNA sequences that encode this CDR3 too. The V and J genes are TRBV4-1 and TRBJ1-1; D is possibly TRBD1 (5 bases). CDR3 length: 14 residues. V gave up 0 bases and J gave up 5 bases, with 10 bases separating them. In germline, CDR1 is MGHRA, CDR2 YSYEKL. CDR3 residues: CASSQDLRGTEAFF. CDR3 nucleotide sequence: TGCGCCAGCAGCCAAGATTTAAGGGGAACTGAAGCTTTCTTT.

The chain carries TRBV7-9 and TRBJ1-5; D unresolved. The CDR3 has 17 amino acids. V dropped 5 bases and J dropped 7 bases, with 24 bases sitting between them. Germline CDR1 is SEHNR and CDR2 is FQNEAQ (reference sequence). DNA for the CDR3: TGTGCCAGCAGCGCTAGGAGTTTGCCCTTGGTTGGACAGCCCCAGCATTTT. Translating gives CASSARSLPLVGQPQHF.